The 15 T cell receptor beta chains below come from one sample, sequenced in a study of PD-1 blockade in classical Hodgkin lymphoma. Relapses following autologous stem cell transplantation were seen in all patients, with brentuximab vedotin exposure varying. Sequencing used immunoSEQ multiplex PCR; TCRdb keeps in-frame clones, though not all of them. The top ten clones hold under 25% of a sample with fewer than 90,000 clones, around 86% of them seen once. The material sequenced was peripheral blood mononuclear cells (PBMCs), taken at baseline. Receptor source: a human donor with classical Hodgkin lymphoma.

This clone has just a few counts. This rearrangement joins TRBV19 to TRBJ1-5; D is undetermined. V was trimmed by 6 bases and J by 0 bases, leaving 6 bases between them. This CDR3 is 13 amino acids long. In germline, CDR1 is LNHDA, CDR2 SQIVND (reference sequence). CDR3 in DNA: TGTGCCAGTAGGCCAGGTAGCAATCAGCCCCAGCATTTT. Residues: CASRPGSNQPQHF.

V usage is TRBV6-6 and J usage is TRBJ1-5; TRBD1 aligns across 8 bases. The V and J ends lost 6 bases and 2 bases, in that order; junction bases with no gene match: 9. Germline values: CDR1 MNHNY, CDR2 SVGAGI (reference sequence). The CDR3 length is 16 residues. CDR3 sequence (DNA): TGTGCCAGCAGACCTAAGACAGGGGTTGGCAATCAGCCCCAGCATTTT. Its translation: CASRPKTGVGNQPQHF.

The J gene is TRBJ2-5, the V gene TRBV11-2; 7 nucleotides align to TRBD1. The germline gives CDR1 SGHAT, CDR2 FQNNGV. The J segment lost 5 bases and the V segment lost 2 bases, leaving 11 bases of the junction unmatched. The CDR3 loop spans 16 amino acids. DNA for the CDR3: TGTGCCAGCAGCTTAAGGCAGGGGGTTGCTTGGGAGACCCAGTACTTC. It yields the protein CASSLRQGVAWETQYF.

The chain recombines TRBV5-6 with TRBJ2-7; TRBD2 agrees at 10 bases. Germline V gene lookup returns CDR1 SGHDT and CDR2 YYEEEE. This CDR3 has 14 amino acids. V was clipped by 4 bases and J by 4 bases; unmatched bases: 5. DNA of the CDR3: TGTGCCAGCAGCCTAGGACTAGCGGATTACGAGCAGTACTTC. Its protein product is CASSLGLADYEQYF.

This chain joins TRBV10-3 and TRBJ2-7; 7 positions agree with TRBD1. The CDR3 is 15 residues long. CDR1 and CDR2 (germline): ENHRY, SYGVKD. V shed 0 bases and J 3 bases; nucleotides not matched to a gene: 5. The CDR3 bases are TGTGCCATCAGTGAGTCGGCAGGGGGTATCTACGAGCAGTACTTC. Its translation is CAISESAGGIYEQYF.

The chain combines TRBV28 with TRBJ2-7; 11 bases map to TRBD2. The germline CDR1 and CDR2 sequences are MDHEN and SYDVKM. The junction had 9 bases not matched to a gene; V was cut back by 5 bases and J by 0 bases. The CDR3 is 17 residues long. This CDR3 reads CASSVTSGGVSSYEQYF. The CDR3 bases are TGTGCCAGCAGTGTCACTAGCGGGGGTGTTAGCTCCTACGAGCAGTACTTC.

The rearrangement uses TRBV11-2 and TRBJ2-1; the match to TRBD1 covers 8 bases. Germline CDR1 SGHAT, CDR2 FQNNGV. After removal of 3 bases from V and 6 bases from J, the junction contained 10 bases not matched to a gene. The CDR3 has 16 residues. The CDR3 loop is CASSFRRQGALNEQFF. The CDR3 coding sequence is TGTGCCAGCAGCTTTCGCCGCCAGGGGGCTCTCAATGAGCAGTTCTTC.

The chain has TRBV13 and TRBJ1-2, with D perhaps matching TRBD1 (5 bases). Germline V gene data show CDR1 as PRHDT and CDR2 as FYEKMQ (reference sequence). This CDR3 region has 18 residues. Trimming pared 0 bases from V and 0 bases from J, leaving 17 bases between. Here the CDR3 reads CASSLGLGTGGTNYGYTF. DNA for the CDR3: TGTGCCAGCAGCTTAGGCCTCGGGACGGGGGGGACTAACTATGGCTACACCTTC.

The genes are TRBV7-9 and TRBJ1-1, with D possibly TRBD1 on 6 matching bases. CDR1 and CDR2 from the germline V gene are SEHNR and FQNEAQ (reference sequence). V lost 0 bases to trimming and J lost 1 base, with 12 bases between them. CDR3 length: 16 residues. The CDR3 reads CASSLAGGHQNTEAFF. The CDR3 nucleotides are TGTGCCAGCAGCTTAGCGGGGGGACATCAGAACACTGAAGCTTTCTTT.

This chain uses TRBV18 with TRBJ2-1, with TRBD2 matching 7 bases. Trimming at V came to 0 bases and at J to 2 bases, leaving 13 bases not matched to a gene. The length of the CDR3 is 19 residues. The germline gives CDR1 KGHSH, CDR2 LQKENI. The CDR3 sequence is CASSPPFISGAGTYNEQFF. CDR3 DNA: TGTGCCAGCTCACCACCTTTTATATCGGGAGCGGGAACCTACAATGAGCAGTTCTTC. The whole variable domain, filled in from reference TRBV18 and TRBJ2-1, reads NAGVMQNPRHLVRRRGQEARLRCSPMKGHSHVYWYRQLPEEGLKFMVYLQKENIIDESGMPKERFSAEFPKEGPSILRIQQVVRGDSAAYFCASSPPFISGAGTYNEQFFGPGTRLTVL.

The chain joins TRBV7-9 to TRBJ2-6; D not resolved. Deletions cut 0 bases from V and 0 bases from J, with 6 bases between. Germline V gives CDR1 SEHNR, CDR2 FQNEAQ (reference sequence). The CDR3 covers 16 residues. CDR3 coding DNA: TGTGCCAGCAGCTTAGCGTGGAACTCTGGGGCCAACGTCCTGACTTTC. Protein product: CASSLAWNSGANVLTF.

The chain uses TRBV10-1 and TRBJ1-1, with D hard to call. The ends were cut back, 6 bases at V and 4 bases at J, with 12 bases in the middle. Germline assignment: CDR1 WNHNN and CDR2 SYGVQD (reference sequence). The CDR3 runs to 13 residues. Here the CDR3 DNA reads TGCGCCAGCAGAGCTAACTTGATCACTGAAGCTTTCTTT. Residues: CASRANLITEAFF.

This clone is a singleton in its sample. V and J are TRBV7-2 and TRBJ2-3; 13 bases align to TRBD2. The ends lost 0 bases at V and 6 bases at J; junction bases unmatched: 6. Germline values: CDR1 SGHTA, CDR2 FQGNSA. The CDR3 spans 17 residues. The CDR3 sequence: CASSLALLAGGADTQYF. CDR3 nucleotides: TGTGCCAGCAGCTTAGCGTTACTAGCGGGGGGGGCGGATACGCAGTATTTT.

This rearrangement joins TRBV29-1 to TRBJ1-1; the match to TRBD1 covers 9 bases. This CDR3 is 14 amino acids long. Germline V gives CDR1 SQVTM, CDR2 ANQGSEA. With 7 bases clipped from V and 7 bases from J, the junction kept 13 bases outside the gene matches. The CDR3 bases are TGCAGCGGGGCCGGGACAGGGAGGTTGGGTGAAGCTTTCTTT. Translating gives CSGAGTGRLGEAFF.

The V call is TRBV7-9, the J call TRBJ1-1; possibly TRBD1 for D (6 bases). V lost 5 bases and J 2 bases, leaving 12 bases between the germline ends. CDR3 length equals 14 residues. Germline assignment: CDR1 SEHNR and CDR2 FQNEAQ (reference sequence). The CDR3 nucleotides are TGTGCCAGCAGCCCCAGGACAGATAACACTGAAGCTTTCTTT. It codes for CASSPRTDNTEAFF. Full variable domain (rest looked up from reference TRBV7-9 and TRBJ1-1): DTGVSQNPRHKITKRGQNVTFRCDPISEHNRLYWYRQTLGQGPEFLTYFQNEAQLEKSRLLSDRFSAERPKGSFSTLEIQRTEQGDSAMYLCASSPRTDNTEAFFGQGTRLTVV.